This T cell receptor (beta chain) was observed in a study of Ad26.COV2.S vaccination and SARS-CoV-2 variants. Generated by immunoSEQ multiplex PCR, the TCRdb table keeps only in-frame clones and is missing some. The sample yields roughly 240,000 clones, around 89% seen once. Germline-derived CDR1 and CDR2 are SGHTA and FQGTGA. Deletions cut 5 bases from V and 2 bases from J, with 12 bases between. There are 15 residues in the CDR3. Stated treatment: some 20 received Ad26.COV2.S at low or high dose, single or two shots; 5 received placebo; per-sample allocation not given. Specimens were obtained on day 63 following the first vaccine or placebo injection. This clone was detected once.

The receptor comes from a person between 18 and 65 years old who received the Ad26.COV2.S COVID-19 vaccine or a placebo. The chain recombines TRBV7-3 with TRBJ1-4, with D possibly being TRBD1 (6 bases). Here the sequenced sample was peripheral blood, taken in a trial of Ad26.COV2.S vaccine versus placebo. The CDR3 DNA reads as TGTGCCAGCAGCCCCACAGGGATGACTAATGAAAAACTGTTTTTT. It specifies CASSPTGMTNEKLFF.